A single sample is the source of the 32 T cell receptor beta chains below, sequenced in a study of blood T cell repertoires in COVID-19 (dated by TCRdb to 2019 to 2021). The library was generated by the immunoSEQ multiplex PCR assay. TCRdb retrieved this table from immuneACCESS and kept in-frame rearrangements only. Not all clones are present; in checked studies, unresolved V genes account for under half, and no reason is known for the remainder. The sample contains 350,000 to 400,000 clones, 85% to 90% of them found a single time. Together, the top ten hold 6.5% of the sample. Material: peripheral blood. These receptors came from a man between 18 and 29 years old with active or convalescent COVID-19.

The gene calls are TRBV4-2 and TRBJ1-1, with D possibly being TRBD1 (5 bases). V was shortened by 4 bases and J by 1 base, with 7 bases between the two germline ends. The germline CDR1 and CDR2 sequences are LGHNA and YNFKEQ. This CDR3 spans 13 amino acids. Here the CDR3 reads CASSPRGNTEAFF. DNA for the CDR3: TGTGCCAGCAGCCCAAGGGGGAACACTGAAGCTTTCTTT.

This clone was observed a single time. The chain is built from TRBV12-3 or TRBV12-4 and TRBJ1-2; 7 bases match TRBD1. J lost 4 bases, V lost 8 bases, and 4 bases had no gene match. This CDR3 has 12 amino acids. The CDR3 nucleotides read TGTGCCAGCCGACAGGGTCCCTATGGCTACACCTTC. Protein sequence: CASRQGPYGYTF.

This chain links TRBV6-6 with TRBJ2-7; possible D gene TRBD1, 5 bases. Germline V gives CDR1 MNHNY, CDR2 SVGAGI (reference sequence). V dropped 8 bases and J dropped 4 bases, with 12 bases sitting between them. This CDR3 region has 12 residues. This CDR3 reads CASGAQGYEQYF. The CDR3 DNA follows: TGTGCCAGCGGGGCGCAGGGTTACGAGCAGTACTTC.

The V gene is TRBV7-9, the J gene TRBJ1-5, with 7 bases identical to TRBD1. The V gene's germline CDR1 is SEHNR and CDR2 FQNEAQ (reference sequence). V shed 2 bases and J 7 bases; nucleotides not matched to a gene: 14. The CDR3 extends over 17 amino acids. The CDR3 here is CASSLYLSQGRGQPQHF. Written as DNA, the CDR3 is TGTGCCAGCAGCTTATATTTATCTCAGGGCAGGGGGCAGCCCCAGCATTTT.

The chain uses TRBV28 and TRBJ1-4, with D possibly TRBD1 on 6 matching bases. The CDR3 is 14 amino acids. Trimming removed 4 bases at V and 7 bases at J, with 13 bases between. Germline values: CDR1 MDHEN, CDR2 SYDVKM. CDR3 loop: CASSSAGATEKLFF. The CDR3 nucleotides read TGTGCCAGCAGTTCGGCAGGGGCAACTGAAAAACTGTTTTTT.

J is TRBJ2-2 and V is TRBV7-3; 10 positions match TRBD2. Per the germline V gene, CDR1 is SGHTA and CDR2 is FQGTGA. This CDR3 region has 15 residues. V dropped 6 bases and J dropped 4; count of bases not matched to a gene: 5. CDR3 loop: CASRPGTSATGELFF. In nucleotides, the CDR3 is TGTGCCAGCAGACCCGGGACTAGCGCCACCGGGGAGCTGTTTTTT.

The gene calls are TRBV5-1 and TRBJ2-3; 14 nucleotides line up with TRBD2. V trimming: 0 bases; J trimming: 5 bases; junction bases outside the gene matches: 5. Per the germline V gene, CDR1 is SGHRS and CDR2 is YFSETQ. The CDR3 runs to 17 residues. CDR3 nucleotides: TGCGCCAGCAGCTTGGGACTAGCGGGAGGGCCGGTAGATACGCAGTATTTT. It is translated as CASSLGLAGGPVDTQYF.

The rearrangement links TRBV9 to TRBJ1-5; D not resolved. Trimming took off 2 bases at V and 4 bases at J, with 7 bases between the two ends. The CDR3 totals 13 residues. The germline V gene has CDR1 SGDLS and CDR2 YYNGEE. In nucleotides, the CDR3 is TGTGCCAGCAGCGTGGGCCTAAATCAGCCCCAGCATTTT. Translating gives CASSVGLNQPQHF.

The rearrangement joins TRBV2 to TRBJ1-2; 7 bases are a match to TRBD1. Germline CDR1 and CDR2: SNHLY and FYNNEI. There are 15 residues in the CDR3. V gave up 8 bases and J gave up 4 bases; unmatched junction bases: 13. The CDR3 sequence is CASAPTGLGSYGYTF. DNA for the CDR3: TGTGCCAGCGCCCCGACAGGGCTTGGTAGCTATGGCTACACCTTC. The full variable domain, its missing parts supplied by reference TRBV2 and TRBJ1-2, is EPEVTQTPSHQVTQMGQEVILRCVPISNHLYFYWYRQILGQKVEFLVSFYNNEISEKSEIFDDQFSVERPDGSNFTLKIRSTKLEDSAMYFCASAPTGLGSYGYTFGSGTRLTVV.

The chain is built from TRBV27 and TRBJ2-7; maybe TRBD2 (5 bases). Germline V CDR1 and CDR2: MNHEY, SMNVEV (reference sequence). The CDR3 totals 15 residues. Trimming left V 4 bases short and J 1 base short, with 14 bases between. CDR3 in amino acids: CASSWARVTSYEQYF. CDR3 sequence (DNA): TGTGCCAGCAGTTGGGCGCGGGTCACGTCCTACGAGCAGTACTTC.

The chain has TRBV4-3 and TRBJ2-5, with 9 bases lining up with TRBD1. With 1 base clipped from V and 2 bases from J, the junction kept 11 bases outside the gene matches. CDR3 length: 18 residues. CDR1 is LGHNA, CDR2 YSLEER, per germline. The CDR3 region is CASSQVMSGQGHQETQYF. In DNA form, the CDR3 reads TGCGCCAGCAGCCAAGTGATGTCGGGACAGGGCCATCAAGAGACCCAGTACTTC.

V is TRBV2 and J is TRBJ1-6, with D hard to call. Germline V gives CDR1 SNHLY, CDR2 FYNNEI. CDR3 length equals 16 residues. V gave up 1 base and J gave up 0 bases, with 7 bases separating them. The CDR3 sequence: CASSEVPSSYNSPLHF. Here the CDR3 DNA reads TGTGCCAGCAGTGAAGTGCCGAGCTCCTATAATTCACCCCTCCACTTT.

CDR3 sequence reads: CASSQRSGYTDTQYF. The CDR3 DNA sequence: TGTGCCAGCAGCCAACGGAGCGGGTACACAGATACGCAGTATTTT. J is TRBJ2-3 and V is TRBV7-3, with D possibly matching TRBD2 (6 bases). The V gene lost 5 bases and the J gene lost 2 bases, with 14 bases spanning the gap. Germline V gene lookup returns CDR1 SGHTA and CDR2 FQGTGA. There are 15 residues in the CDR3.

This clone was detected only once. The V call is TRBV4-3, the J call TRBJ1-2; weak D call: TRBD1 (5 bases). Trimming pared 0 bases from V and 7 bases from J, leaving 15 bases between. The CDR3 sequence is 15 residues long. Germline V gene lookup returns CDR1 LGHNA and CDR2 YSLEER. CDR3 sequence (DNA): TGCGCCAGCAGCCAAGAGCCAAACAGGTTCCTTGGCTACACCTTC. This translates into CASSQEPNRFLGYTF.

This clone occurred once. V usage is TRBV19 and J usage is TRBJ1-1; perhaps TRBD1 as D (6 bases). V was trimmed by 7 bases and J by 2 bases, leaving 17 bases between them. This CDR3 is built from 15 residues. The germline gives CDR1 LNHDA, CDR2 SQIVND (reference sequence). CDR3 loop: CASTIGGARNTEAFF. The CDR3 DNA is TGTGCCAGTACCATAGGGGGGGCTCGAAACACTGAAGCTTTCTTT.

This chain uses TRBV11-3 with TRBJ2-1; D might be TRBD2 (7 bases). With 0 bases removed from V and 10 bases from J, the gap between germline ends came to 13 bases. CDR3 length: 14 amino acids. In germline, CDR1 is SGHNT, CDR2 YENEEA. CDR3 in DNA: TGTGCCAGCAGCTTAGATGGCGGGGGCGGCGAGCAGTTCTTC. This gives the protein CASSLDGGGGEQFF.

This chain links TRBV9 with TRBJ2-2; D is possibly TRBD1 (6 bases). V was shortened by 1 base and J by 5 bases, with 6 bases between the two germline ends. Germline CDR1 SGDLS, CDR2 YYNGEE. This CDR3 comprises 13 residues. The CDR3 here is CASSVQGTGELFF. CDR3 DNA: TGTGCCAGCAGCGTACAGGGGACCGGGGAGCTGTTTTTT.

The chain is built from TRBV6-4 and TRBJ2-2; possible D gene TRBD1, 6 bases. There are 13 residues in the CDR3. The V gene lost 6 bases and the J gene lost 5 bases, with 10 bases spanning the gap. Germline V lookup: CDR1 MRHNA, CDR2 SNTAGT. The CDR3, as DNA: TGTGCCAGCAGCTTAACAGGGACCGGGGAGCTGTTTTTT. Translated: CASSLTGTGELFF.

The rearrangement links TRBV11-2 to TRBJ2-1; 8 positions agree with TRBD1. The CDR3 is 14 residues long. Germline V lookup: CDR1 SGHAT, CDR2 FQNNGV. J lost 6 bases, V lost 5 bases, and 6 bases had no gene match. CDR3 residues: CASSKTGGLNEQFF. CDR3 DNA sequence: TGTGCCAGCAGCAAAACAGGGGGTCTCAATGAGCAGTTCTTC.

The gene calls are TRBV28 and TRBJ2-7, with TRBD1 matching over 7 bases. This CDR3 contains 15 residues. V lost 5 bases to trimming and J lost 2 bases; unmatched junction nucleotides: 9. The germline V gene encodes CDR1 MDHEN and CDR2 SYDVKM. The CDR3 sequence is CASSAIDRVTYEQYF. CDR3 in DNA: TGTGCCAGCAGTGCAATAGACAGGGTCACCTACGAGCAGTACTTC.

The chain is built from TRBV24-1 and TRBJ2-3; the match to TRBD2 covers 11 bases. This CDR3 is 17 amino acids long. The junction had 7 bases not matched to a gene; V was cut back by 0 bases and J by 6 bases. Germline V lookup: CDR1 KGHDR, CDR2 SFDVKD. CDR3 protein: CATSDLTSGSFKDTQYF. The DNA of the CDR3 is TGTGCCACCAGTGATTTGACTAGCGGGAGTTTTAAGGATACGCAGTATTTT.

CDR3 protein: CASSLGPGGGEQYF. The CDR3 region has the DNA TGTGCCAGCAGCTTAGGACCGGGAGGGGGCGAGCAGTACTTC. The rearrangement uses TRBV7-2 and TRBJ2-7; the match to TRBD2 covers 8 bases. The CDR3 has 14 residues. Germline V lookup: CDR1 SGHTA, CDR2 FQGNSA. The V and J ends lost 1 base and 6 bases, in that order; junction bases with no gene match: 5.

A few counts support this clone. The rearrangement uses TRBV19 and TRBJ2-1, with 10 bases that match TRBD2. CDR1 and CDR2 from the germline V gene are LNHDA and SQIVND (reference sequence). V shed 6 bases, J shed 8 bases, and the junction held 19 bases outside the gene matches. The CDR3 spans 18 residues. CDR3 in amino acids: CASSARALLAGVGDEQFF. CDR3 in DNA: TGTGCCAGTAGCGCCAGGGCCCTTCTAGCGGGGGTCGGGGATGAGCAGTTCTTC.

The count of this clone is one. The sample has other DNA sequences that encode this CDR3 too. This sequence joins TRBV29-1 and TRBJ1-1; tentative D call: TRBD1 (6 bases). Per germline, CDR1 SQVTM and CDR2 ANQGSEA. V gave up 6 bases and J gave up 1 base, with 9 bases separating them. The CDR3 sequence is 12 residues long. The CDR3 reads CSVSRGNTEAFF. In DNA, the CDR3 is TGCAGCGTCTCCAGGGGGAACACTGAAGCTTTCTTT.

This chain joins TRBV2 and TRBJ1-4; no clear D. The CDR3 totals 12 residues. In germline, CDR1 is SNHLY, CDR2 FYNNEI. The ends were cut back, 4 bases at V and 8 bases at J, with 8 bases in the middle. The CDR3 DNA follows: TGTGCCAGCAGTGTCCCAGTGGAAAAACTGTTTTTT. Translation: CASSVPVEKLFF.

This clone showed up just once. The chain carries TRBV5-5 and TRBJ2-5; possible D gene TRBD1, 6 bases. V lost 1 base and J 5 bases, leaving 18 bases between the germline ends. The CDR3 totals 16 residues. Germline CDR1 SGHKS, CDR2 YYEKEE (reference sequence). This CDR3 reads CASSLYWDTLGETQYF. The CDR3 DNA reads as TGTGCCAGCAGCTTGTATTGGGACACCCTTGGGGAGACCCAGTACTTC. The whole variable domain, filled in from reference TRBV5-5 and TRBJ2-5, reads DAGVTQSPTHLIKTRGQQVTLRCSPISGHKSVSWYQQVLGQGPQFIFQYYEKEERGRGNFPDRFSARQFPNYSSELNVNALLLGDSALYLCASSLYWDTLGETQYFGPGTRLLVL.

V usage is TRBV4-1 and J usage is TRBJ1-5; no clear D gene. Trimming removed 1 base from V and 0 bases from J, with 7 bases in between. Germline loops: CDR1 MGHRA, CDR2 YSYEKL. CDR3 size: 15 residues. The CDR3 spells CASSQGLGSNQPQHF. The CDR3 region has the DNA TGCGCCAGCAGCCAAGGACTTGGTAGCAATCAGCCCCAGCATTTT.

CDR3 loop: CASSPPGTGDGYTF. CDR3 DNA sequence: TGTGCCAGCAGCCCTCCCGGGACAGGGGATGGCTACACCTTC. The rearrangement joins TRBV5-4 to TRBJ1-2; 10 nucleotides match TRBD1. Per germline, CDR1 SGHNT and CDR2 YYREEE (reference sequence). This CDR3 comprises 14 residues. J lost 6 bases, V lost 4 bases, and 6 bases had no gene match. The full variable domain, rest sourced from reference TRBV5-4 and TRBJ1-2, is ETGVTQSPTHLIKTRGQQVTLRCSSQSGHNTVSWYQQALGQGPQFIFQYYREEENGRGNFPPRFSGLQFPNYSSELNVNALELDDSALYLCASSPPGTGDGYTFGSGTRLTVV.

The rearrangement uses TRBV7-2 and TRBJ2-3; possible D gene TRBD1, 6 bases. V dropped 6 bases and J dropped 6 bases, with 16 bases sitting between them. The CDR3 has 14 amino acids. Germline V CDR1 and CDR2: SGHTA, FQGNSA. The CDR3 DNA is TGTGCCAGCAGTTCAATCAGGGGCGTTGATACGCAGTATTTT. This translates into CASSSIRGVDTQYF.

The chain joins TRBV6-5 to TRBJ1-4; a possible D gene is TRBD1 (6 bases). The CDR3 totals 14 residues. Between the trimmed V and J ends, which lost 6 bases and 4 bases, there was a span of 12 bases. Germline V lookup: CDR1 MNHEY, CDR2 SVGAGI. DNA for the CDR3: TGTGCCAGCAGCCTTAGGACAGTTAATGAAAAACTGTTTTTT. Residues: CASSLRTVNEKLFF.

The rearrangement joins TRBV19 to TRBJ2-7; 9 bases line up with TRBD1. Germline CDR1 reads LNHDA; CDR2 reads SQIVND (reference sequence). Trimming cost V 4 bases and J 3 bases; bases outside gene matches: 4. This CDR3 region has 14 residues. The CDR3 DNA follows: TGTGCCAGTAGTAAGGGACAGGGTGACTACGAGCAGTACTTC. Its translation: CASSKGQGDYEQYF.

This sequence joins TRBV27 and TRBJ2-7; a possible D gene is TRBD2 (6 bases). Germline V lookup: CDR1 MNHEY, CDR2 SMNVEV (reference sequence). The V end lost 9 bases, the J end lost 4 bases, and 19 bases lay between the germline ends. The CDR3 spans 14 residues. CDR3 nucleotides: TGTGCCAGTTCGGACGGACCTGGGGGGTACGAGCAGTACTTC. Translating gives CASSDGPGGYEQYF.